The 5 T cell receptor beta chains below come from one sample, sequenced in a study of blood T cell repertoires in COVID-19. TCRdb's table, derived via immunoSEQ multiplex PCR, lists solely in-frame clones and lacks some. The table shows about 300,000 clones, with about nine tenths occurring only once. Sequenced: peripheral blood. The receptors here all came from a woman in her twenties or thirties with COVID-19, enrolled during active disease.

This chain links TRBV19 with TRBJ1-1; no firm D call. Germline CDR1 LNHDA, CDR2 SQIVND (reference sequence). V was shortened by 10 bases and J by 11 bases, with 8 bases between the two germline ends. The CDR3 contains 8 residues. CDR3 nucleotides: TGTGCCACCAGTTGGGCTTTCTTT. This encodes CATSWAFF.

This clone was detected once. The V call is TRBV28, the J call TRBJ1-1; D is possibly TRBD1 (6 bases). V gave up 5 bases and J gave up 0 bases, with 13 bases separating them. The germline V gene encodes CDR1 MDHEN and CDR2 SYDVKM. The CDR3 is 15 amino acids. CDR3 sequence: CASSVRGQLNTEAFF. Written as DNA, the CDR3 is TGTGCCAGCAGTGTACGGGGACAATTGAACACTGAAGCTTTCTTT.

The chain has TRBV9 and TRBJ2-3; D perhaps matches TRBD2 (5 bases). Germline values: CDR1 SGDLS, CDR2 YYNGEE. V was pared by 3 bases and J by 6 bases, with 11 bases between. The CDR3 is 13 amino acids. The CDR3 nucleotides read TGTGCCAGCAGCGCGGACTCTGCGGATACGCAGTATTTT. This gives the protein CASSADSADTQYF.

The chain links TRBV5-1 to TRBJ2-3; D might be TRBD2 (6 bases). This CDR3 has 15 amino acids. Germline values: CDR1 SGHRS, CDR2 YFSETQ. Trimming took off 2 bases at V and 0 bases at J, with 10 bases between the two ends. CDR3 sequence reads: CASSFSAGSTDTQYF. Here the CDR3 DNA reads TGCGCCAGCAGCTTCTCCGCGGGAAGCACAGATACGCAGTATTTT.

This clone was observed a few times. The chain employs TRBV12-3 or TRBV12-4 and TRBJ1-2, with a possible D match to TRBD1 (5 bases). This CDR3 is 13 amino acids long. With 4 bases removed from V and 5 bases from J, the gap between germline ends came to 11 bases. The CDR3 sequence: CASSWGVWYGYTF. The CDR3, as DNA: TGTGCCAGCAGTTGGGGGGTTTGGTATGGCTACACCTTC.